This T cell receptor beta chain originates from a study of OX40 agonist ivuxolimab in advanced cancers. Overall study: Age averaged around 58 years (range roughly 23 to 90), and less than 85% were male. Of the patients, three showed partial responses, one with hepatocellular carcinoma and two with cutaneous melanoma.

The germline V gene encodes CDR1 SGHTA and CDR2 FQGNSA. V shed 1 base and J shed 7 bases, with 19 bases lying between them. The CDR3 loop spans 17 amino acids. Systemic immunosuppression or autoimmune disease history was grounds to exclude patients. Using immunoSEQ multiplex PCR, the repertoire was profiled, and TCRdb retains in-frame clones only, with some absent. This table holds fewer than 55,000 clones, about 90% found once. The sample consisted of CD4+ or CD8+ T cells sorted from blood, taken in a trial of the OX40 agonist ivuxolimab. The sequence derives from an adult with an advanced solid tumor such as melanoma, head and neck, liver or kidney cancer. The chain uses TRBV7-2 and TRBJ1-4, with D possibly being TRBD1 (5 bases). The CDR3 DNA reads as TGTGCCAGCAGCTTAGATCTTAAGGGGAGGGTTCGTGAAAAACTGTTTTTT. This sequence encodes CASSLDLKGRVREKLFF.